The clone carrying this T cell receptor (beta chain) was picked up many times. The antigen is not known. PBMCs came from 9 to 10 ml fresh peripheral blood. Amplification of TCR beta CDR3 regions used RNA as the template. A set of HTBI primers served as the primers for a first-round RT-PCR of the TCR CDR3. TCRdb redid the calling of the multiplex PCR reads with MiXCR, one entry per CDR3 protein. The sample holds tens of thousands of distinct CDR3 sequences, 53% seen once. The sample originates from a study of T cells in Graves' hyperthyroidism and ophthalmopathy. Study-level points and caveats: Among thyroid clonotypes expanded above 0.001, most also appeared in blood. Classification by a 13 V-J model distinguished ophthalmopathy from stable hyperthyroidism. It was a median approximately 6 months before onset that the model predicted ophthalmopathy.

The CDR3 extends over 15 amino acids. Trimming cost V 7 bases and J 5 bases; bases outside gene matches: 11. CDR1 and CDR2 (germline): LNHDA, SQIVND (reference sequence). Sequenced sample: blood. This sequence joins TRBV19 and TRBJ2-5; 9 bases are a match to TRBD2. The sequence came from a woman aged 60-70 years with Graves' ophthalmopathy. CDR3 region: CASNQAGGPRETQYF. The CDR3 bases are TGTGCCAGTAATCAGGCGGGAGGGCCTCGGGAGACCCAGTACTTC.